The TCR beta chain described here comes from a study of graft-versus-host responses after intestinal transplantation. Study in general: Each patient got anti-thymocyte globulin induction, then tacrolimus and steroids for around three years.

Only in-frame clones appear in the TCRdb table, and some are missing; sequencing was by immunoSEQ multiplex PCR. In the table there are roughly 100,000 clones, roughly 93% of which are singletons. This clone has just one count. The antigen remains unidentified. Germline V CDR1 and CDR2: SNHLY, FYNNEI. Trimming cost V 2 bases and J 3 bases, with 8 bases left between them. CDR3 size: 15 residues. The sample was unstimulated CD8+ T cells sorted from spleen or lymph node cells, taken before intestinal transplant. The receptor comes from a human donor who received an intestinal transplant. The genes are TRBV2 and TRBJ1-6; D unresolved. The CDR3 DNA sequence: TGTGCCAGCAGTGAACTGGCATTCTATAATTCACCCCTCCACTTT. Translation gives CASSELAFYNSPLHF.